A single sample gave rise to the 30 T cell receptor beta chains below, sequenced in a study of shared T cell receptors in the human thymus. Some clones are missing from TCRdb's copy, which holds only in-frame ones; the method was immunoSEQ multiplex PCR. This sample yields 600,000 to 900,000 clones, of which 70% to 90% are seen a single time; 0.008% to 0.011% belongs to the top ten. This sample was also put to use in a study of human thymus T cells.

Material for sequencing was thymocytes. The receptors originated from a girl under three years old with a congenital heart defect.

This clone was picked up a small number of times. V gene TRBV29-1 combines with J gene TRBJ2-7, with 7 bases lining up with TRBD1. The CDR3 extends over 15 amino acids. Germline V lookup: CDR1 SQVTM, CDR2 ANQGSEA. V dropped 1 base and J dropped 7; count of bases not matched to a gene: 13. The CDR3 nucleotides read TGCAGCGTTGAAGCCGTAGACAGGGCTTCGGGGGAGCAGTACTTC. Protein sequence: CSVEAVDRASGEQYF.

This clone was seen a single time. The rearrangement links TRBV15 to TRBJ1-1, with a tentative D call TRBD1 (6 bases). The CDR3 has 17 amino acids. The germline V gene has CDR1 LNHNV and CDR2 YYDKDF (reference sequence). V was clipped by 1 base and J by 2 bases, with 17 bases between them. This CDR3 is CATSRGVQGGFNTEAFF. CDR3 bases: TGTGCCACCAGCAGAGGAGTACAGGGTGGATTTAACACTGAAGCTTTCTTT.

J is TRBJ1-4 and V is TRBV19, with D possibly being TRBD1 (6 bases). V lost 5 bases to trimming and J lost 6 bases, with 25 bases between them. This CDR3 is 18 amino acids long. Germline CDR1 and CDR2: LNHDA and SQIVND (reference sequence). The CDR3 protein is CASSPPGEYLGRHEKLFF. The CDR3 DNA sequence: TGTGCCAGTAGTCCTCCAGGGGAATACCTGGGTAGGCATGAAAAACTGTTTTTT.

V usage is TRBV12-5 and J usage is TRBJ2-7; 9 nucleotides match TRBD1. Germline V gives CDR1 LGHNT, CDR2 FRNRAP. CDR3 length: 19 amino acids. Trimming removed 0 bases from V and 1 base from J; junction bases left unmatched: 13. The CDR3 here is CASGLVRLQGAGYSYEQYF. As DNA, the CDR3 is TGTGCTAGTGGTTTGGTCAGACTACAGGGGGCGGGATATTCCTACGAGCAGTACTTC. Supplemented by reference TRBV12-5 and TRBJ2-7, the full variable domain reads DARVTQTPRHKVTEMGQEVTMRCQPILGHNTVFWYRQTMMQGLELLAYFRNRAPLDDSGMPKDRFSAEMPDATLATLKIQPSEPRDSAVYFCASGLVRLQGAGYSYEQYFGPGTRLTVT.

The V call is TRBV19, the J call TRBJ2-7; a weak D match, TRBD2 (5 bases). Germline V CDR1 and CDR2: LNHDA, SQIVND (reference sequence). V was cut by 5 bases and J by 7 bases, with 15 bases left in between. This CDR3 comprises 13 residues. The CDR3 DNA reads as TGTGCCAGTAGTCTCCGGCCTCCGGGGGAGCAGTACTTC. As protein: CASSLRPPGEQYF.

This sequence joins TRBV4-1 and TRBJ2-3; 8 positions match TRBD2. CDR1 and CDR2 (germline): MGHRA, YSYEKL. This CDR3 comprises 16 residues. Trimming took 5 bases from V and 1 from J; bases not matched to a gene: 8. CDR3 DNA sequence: TGCGCCAGCAGCGACCGGGGGGGGCCCCGCACAGATACGCAGTATTTT. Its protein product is CASSDRGGPRTDTQYF.

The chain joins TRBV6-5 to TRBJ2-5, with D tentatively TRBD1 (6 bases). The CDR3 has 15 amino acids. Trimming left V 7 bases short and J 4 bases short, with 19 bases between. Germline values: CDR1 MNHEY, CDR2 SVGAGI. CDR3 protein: CASTPQGSSRETQYF. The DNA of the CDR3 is TGTGCCAGCACCCCCCAGGGGTCGTCCCGAGAGACCCAGTACTTC.

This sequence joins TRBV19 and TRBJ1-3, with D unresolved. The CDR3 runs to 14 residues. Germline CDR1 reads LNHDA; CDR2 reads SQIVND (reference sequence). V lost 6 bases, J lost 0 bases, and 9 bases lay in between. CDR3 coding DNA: TGTGCCAGTAGCTACAGCAGCTCTGGAAACACCATATATTTT. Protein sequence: CASSYSSSGNTIYF. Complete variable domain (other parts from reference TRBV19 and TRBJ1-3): DGGITQSPKYLFRKEGQNVTLSCEQNLNHDAMYWYRQDPGQGLRLIYYSQIVNDFQKGDIAEGYSVSREKKESFPLTVTSAQKNPTAFYLCASSYSSSGNTIYFGEGSWLTVV.

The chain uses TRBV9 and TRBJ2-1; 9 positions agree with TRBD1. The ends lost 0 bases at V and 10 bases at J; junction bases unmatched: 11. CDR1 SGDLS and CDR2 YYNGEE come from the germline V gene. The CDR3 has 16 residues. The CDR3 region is CASSVGAGTGLREQFF. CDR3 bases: TGTGCCAGCAGCGTAGGGGCCGGGACAGGGCTTCGGGAGCAGTTCTTC.

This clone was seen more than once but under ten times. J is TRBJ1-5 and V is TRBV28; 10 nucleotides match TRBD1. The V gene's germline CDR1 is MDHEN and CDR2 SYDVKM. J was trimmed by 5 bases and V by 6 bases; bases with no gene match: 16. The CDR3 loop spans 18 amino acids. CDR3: CASRLTGTGAERDQPQHF. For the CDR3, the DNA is TGTGCCAGCAGATTGACCGGGACAGGGGCAGAACGGGATCAGCCCCAGCATTTT.

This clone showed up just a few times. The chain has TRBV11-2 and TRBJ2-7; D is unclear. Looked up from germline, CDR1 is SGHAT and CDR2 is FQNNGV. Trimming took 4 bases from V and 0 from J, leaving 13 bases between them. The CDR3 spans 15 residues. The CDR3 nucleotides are TGTGCCAGCAGCTCGCGGTCCCTTACCTCCTACGAGCAGTACTTC. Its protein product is CASSSRSLTSYEQYF.

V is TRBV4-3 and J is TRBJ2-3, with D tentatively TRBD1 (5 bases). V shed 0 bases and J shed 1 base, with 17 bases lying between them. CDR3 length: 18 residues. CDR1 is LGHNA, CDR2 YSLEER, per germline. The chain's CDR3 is CASSQDKRQIRGTDTQYF. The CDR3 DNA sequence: TGCGCCAGCAGCCAAGATAAGCGACAGATTAGGGGCACAGATACGCAGTATTTT.

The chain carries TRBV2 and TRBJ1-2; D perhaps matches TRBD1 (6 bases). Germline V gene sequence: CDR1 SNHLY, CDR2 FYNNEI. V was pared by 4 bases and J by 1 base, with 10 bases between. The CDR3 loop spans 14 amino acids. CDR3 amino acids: CASSGQVDNYGYTF. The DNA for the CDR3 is TGTGCCAGCAGTGGACAGGTGGATAACTATGGCTACACCTTC.

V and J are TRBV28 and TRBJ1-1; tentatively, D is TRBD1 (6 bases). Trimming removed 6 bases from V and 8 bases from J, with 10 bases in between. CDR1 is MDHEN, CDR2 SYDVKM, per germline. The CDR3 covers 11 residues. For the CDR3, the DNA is TGTGCCAGCAGCCCTGGACAGGAAGCTTTCTTT. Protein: CASSPGQEAFF. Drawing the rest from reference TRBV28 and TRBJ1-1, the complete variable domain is DVKVTQSSRYLVKRTGEKVFLECVQDMDHENMFWYRQDPGLGLRLIYFSYDVKMKEKGDIPEGYSVSREKKERFSLILESASTNQTSMYLCASSPGQEAFFGQGTRLTVV.

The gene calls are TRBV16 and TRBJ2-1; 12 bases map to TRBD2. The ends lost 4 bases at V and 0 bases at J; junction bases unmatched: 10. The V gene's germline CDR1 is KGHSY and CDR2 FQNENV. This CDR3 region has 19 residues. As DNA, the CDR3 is TGTGCCAGCAGCCGATATTCTAGCGGGGGGGACCCCTCCTACAATGAGCAGTTCTTC. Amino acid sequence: CASSRYSSGGDPSYNEQFF.

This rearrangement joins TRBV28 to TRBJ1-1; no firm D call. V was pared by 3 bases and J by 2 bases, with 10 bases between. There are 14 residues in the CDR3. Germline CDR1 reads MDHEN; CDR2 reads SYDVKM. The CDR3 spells CASSFSGRNTEAFF. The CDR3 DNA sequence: TGTGCCAGCAGTTTTTCAGGCAGAAACACTGAAGCTTTCTTT.

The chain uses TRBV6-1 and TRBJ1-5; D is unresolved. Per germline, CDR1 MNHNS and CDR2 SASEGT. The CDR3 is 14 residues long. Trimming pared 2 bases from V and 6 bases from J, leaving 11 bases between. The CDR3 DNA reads TGTGCCAGCAGTGAACGCGCCGCTGCTCAGCCCCAGCATTTT. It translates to CASSERAAAQPQHF.

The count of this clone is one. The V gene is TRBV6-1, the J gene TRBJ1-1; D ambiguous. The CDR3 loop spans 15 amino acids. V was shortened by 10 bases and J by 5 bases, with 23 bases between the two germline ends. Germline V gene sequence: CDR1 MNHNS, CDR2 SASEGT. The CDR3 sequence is CATELYRGRKTEAFF. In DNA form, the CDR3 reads TGTGCCACAGAATTATACCGGGGTCGTAAAACTGAAGCTTTCTTT.

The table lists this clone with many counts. The CDR3 sequence: CASSYREETQYF. The CDR3 nucleotides are TGTGCCAGCAGCTACAGGGAAGAGACCCAGTACTTC. The chain uses TRBV28 and TRBJ2-5; D may be TRBD1 (6 bases). The CDR3 is 12 amino acids. V lost 6 bases and J 3 bases, leaving 8 bases between the germline ends. CDR1 is MDHEN and CDR2 is SYDVKM in the germline V gene.

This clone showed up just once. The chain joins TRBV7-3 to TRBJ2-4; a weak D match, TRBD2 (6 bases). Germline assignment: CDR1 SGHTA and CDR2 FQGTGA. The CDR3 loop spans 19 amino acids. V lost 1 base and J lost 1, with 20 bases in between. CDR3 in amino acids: CASSLSRLEDGAAKNIQYF. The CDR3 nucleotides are TGTGCCAGCAGCTTAAGCCGACTAGAAGACGGGGCCGCCAAAAACATTCAGTACTTC.

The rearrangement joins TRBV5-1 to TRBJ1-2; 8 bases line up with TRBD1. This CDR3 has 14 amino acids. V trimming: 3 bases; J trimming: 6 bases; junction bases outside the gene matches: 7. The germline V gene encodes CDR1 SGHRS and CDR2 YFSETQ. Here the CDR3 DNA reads TGCGCCAGCAGCTCGCGGGACAGGCCCCATGGCTACACCTTC. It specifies CASSSRDRPHGYTF.

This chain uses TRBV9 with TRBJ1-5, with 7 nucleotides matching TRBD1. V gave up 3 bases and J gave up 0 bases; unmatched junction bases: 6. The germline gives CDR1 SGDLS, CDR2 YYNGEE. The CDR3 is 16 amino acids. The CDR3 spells CASSAGGQGSNQPQHF. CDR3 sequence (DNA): TGTGCCAGCAGCGCAGGGGGGCAGGGTAGCAATCAGCCCCAGCATTTT. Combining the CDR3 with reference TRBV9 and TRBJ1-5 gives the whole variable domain DSGVTQTPKHLITATGQRVTLRCSPRSGDLSVYWYQQSLDQGLQFLIQYYNGEERAKGNILERFSAQQFPDLHSELNLSSLELGDSALYFCASSAGGQGSNQPQHFGDGTRLSIL.

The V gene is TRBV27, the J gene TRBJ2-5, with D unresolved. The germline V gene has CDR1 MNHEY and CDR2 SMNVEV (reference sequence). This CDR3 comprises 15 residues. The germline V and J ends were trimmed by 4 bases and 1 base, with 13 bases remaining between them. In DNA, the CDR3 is TGTGCCAGCAGTTCCTCAAATAGCCGCCAAGAGACCCAGTACTTC. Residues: CASSSSNSRQETQYF.

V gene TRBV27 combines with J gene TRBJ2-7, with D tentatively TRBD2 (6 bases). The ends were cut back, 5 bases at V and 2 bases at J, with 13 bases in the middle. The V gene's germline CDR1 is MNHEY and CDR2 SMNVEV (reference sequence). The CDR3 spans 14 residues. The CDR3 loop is CASSRSGLPYEQYF. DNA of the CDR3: TGTGCCAGCAGTCGATCGGGACTCCCCTACGAGCAGTACTTC.

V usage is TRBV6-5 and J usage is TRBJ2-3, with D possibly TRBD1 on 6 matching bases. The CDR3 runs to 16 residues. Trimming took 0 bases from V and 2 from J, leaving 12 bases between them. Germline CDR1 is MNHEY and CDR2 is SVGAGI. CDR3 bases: TGTGCCAGCAGTTACTCGAGAGGGACACTCACAGATACGCAGTATTTT. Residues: CASSYSRGTLTDTQYF.

Written as DNA, the CDR3 is TGCGCCAGCAGCTTGGGTACGGTGATGGGGGGATACAATGAGCAGTTCTTC. It specifies CASSLGTVMGGYNEQFF. This rearrangement joins TRBV5-1 to TRBJ2-1; TRBD2 might be the D (6 bases). This CDR3 contains 17 residues. Germline V gene lookup returns CDR1 SGHRS and CDR2 YFSETQ. V was clipped by 0 bases and J by 4 bases, with 17 bases between them.

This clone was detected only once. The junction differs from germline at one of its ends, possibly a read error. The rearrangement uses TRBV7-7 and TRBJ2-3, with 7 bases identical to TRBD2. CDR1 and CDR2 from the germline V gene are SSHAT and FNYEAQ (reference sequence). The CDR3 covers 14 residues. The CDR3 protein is CASSFTSGTDTQYF. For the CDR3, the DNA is TGTGCTAGCAGCTTTACTAGCGGCACAGATACGCAGTATTTT.

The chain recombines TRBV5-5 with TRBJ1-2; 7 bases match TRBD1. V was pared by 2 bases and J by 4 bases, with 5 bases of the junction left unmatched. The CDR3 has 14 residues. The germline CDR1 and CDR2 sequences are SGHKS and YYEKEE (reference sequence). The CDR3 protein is CASSFGQDCYGYTF. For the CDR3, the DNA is TGTGCCAGCAGCTTCGGACAGGACTGCTATGGCTACACCTTC.

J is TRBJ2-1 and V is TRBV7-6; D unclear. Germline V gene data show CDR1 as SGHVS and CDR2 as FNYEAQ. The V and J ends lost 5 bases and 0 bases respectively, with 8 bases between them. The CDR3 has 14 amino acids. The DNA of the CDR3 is TGTGCCAGCAGCGCCGCGAGCTCCTACAATGAGCAGTTCTTC. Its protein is CASSAASSYNEQFF. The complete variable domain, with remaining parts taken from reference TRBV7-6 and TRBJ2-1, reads GAGVSQSPRYKVTKRGQDVALRCDPISGHVSLYWYRQALGQGPEFLTYFNYEAQQDKSGLPNDRFSAERPEGSISTLTIQRTEQRDSAMYRCASSAASSYNEQFFGPGTRLTVL.

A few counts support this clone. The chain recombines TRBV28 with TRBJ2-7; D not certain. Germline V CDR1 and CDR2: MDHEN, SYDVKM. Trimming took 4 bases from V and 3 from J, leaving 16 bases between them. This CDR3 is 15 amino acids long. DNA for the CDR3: TGTGCCAGCAGTTCCCTAGATCTTACCCTCTACGAGCAGTACTTC. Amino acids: CASSSLDLTLYEQYF.